One TCR beta chain is described in this entry. As yet, its antigen is unknown. The data derive from a study of cytomegalovirus exposure and HLA in healthy donors. Across the whole study: A later analysis reported the same platform for the 110 or so validation repertoires and the 500 to 750 first-cohort repertoires.

CDR1 and CDR2 (germline): GTSNPN, SVGIG (reference sequence). The CDR3 contains 13 residues. Trimming took off 5 bases at V and 0 bases at J, with 10 bases between the two ends. Some clones are missing from TCRdb's copy, which holds only in-frame ones; the method was immunoSEQ multiplex PCR. The table lists a few hundred thousand clones, more than 75% of them singletons. Study-level results: One later analysis, an examination of the 120 or so validation repertoires, found that first-cohort TCR clusters tended to co-occur in them. Using the classifier, cytomegalovirus status was reportedly diagnosed with high specificity and sensitivity.

The sequence came from a man younger than 35 in good health and CMV-seropositive. The specimen sequenced was PBMCs. The chain carries TRBV30 and TRBJ1-2; D remains ambiguous. The DNA for the CDR3 is TGTGCCTGGGGCGACGGGTCTAACTATGGCTACACCTTC. Protein: CAWGDGSNYGYTF.